Listed below are T cell receptor beta chains from one sample, sequenced in a study of shared clonotypes between healthy human individuals. The assay was immunoSEQ multiplex PCR, and TCRdb's table has in-frame clones only and misses some. This sample has some 2,500,000 clones, with under 95% found just once. Sequenced material: naive CD4+ T cells from PBMCs. Receptors originate from a man between 18 and 29 years old in good health. Some clones in this sample may be carry-over from other donors' samples. CDR3s include the opening cysteine and the closing phenylalanine or tryptophan. The order of the fields is D gene, J gene, V gene, clone size, CDR3 protein. A D gene is named only where the DNA matches it firmly. Part of the rows lack a size; the others show once, few, many or a class for expanded clones.

TRBD2 TRBJ2-1 TRBV5-1 once CASSLGGSSYNEQFF
- TRBJ2-2 TRBV5-8 once CASSFLSGSRAGELFF
- TRBJ2-5 TRBV7-3 - CASSLTSGPLETQYF
- TRBJ1-3 TRBV30 - CAWSPNSQGNTIYF
TRBD2 TRBJ2-2 TRBV2 - CASSQEGGSNTGELFF
TRBD2 TRBJ2-3 TRBV7-7 - CASSPGGSGGSSDTQYF
- TRBJ1-1 TRBV7-8 once CASSSSLVGGTEAFF
TRBD1 TRBJ2-1 TRBV28 once CASSLTGQGSYNEQFF
- TRBJ2-1 TRBV27 - CASKMSSYNEQFF
- TRBJ1-5 TRBV11-3 - CASSLDTAGRNQPQHF
TRBD2 TRBJ2-1 TRBV28 - CASSFFPGTSGSTGDEQFF
TRBD1 TRBJ1-4 TRBV2 - CASRPGQPNEKLFF
TRBD1 TRBJ1-4 TRBV7-6 - CASSPQGQDEKLFF
- TRBJ2-5 TRBV7-9 - CASSYLQETQYF
- TRBJ1-1 TRBV5-1 - CASSLGLTGGTEAFF
- TRBJ1-4 TRBV7-9 - CASSFGQTNEKLFF
TRBD1 TRBJ2-7 TRBV28 once CASTTGTGGHYEQYF
- TRBJ1-2 TRBV7-2 - CASSFLQGGGYTF
- TRBJ2-7 TRBV14 - CASSQGGALSYEQYF
- TRBJ2-2 TRBV25-1 - CASRTPANTGELFF
- TRBJ1-2 TRBV6-1 - CASSGTGRKGF
- TRBJ2-7 TRBV7-9 - CASSLRNDYEQYF
- TRBJ2-2 TRBV5-1 - CASSLWQSTGELFF
TRBD1 TRBJ2-1 TRBV7-9 - CASSLGTGGVEQFF
TRBD1 TRBJ1-5 TRBV7-3 once CASSPGTGLNGNQPQHF
TRBD1 TRBJ2-1 TRBV2 - CASADRVIYNEQFF
- TRBJ2-7 TRBV4-2 - CASRPEGTVSSYEQYF
- TRBJ2-1 TRBV5-1 - CASSFAGRMNEQFF
TRBD2 TRBJ2-7 TRBV28 - CASSSRTSGSEQYF
TRBD2 TRBJ2-3 TRBV27 - CASSFTRWAGGTDTQYF
- TRBJ2-5 TRBV5-1 - CASSLVGGEETQYF
- TRBJ2-5 TRBV5-8 - CASSLDGTGETQYF
TRBD1 TRBJ2-2 TRBV28 - CASTSGGQDTGELFF
- TRBJ2-3 TRBV6-1 - CASSWVAISTDTQYF
- TRBJ2-5 TRBV7-9 - CASSSTTTQYF
TRBD2 TRBJ2-5 TRBV18 - CASSPWTSGRVAETQYF
TRBD1 TRBJ1-5 TRBV2 - CASSVLGQGVGFQHF
- TRBJ1-4 TRBV6-5 - CASYPVGTNEKLFF
- TRBJ1-5 TRBV27 - CASSSTPPGQPQHF
- TRBJ2-7 TRBV19 - CASSTTGLVMGDEQYF
- TRBJ2-1 TRBV5-4 - CASSLGGDSYNEQFF
TRBD1 TRBJ2-5 TRBV6-5 - CASSYYRDSKTQYF
- TRBJ2-1 TRBV7-3 - CASSLQGGNEQFF
- TRBJ2-7 TRBV23-1 - CASSQSWGEPYEQYF
TRBD2 TRBJ2-7 TRBV6-6 once CASSLAGPFTGQYF